The rows below give T cell receptor beta chains drawn from one sample of a study of T cell repertoires in cytomegalovirus infection. MiXCR, run by TCRdb on the reads, gives a single entry per CDR3 protein. The repertoire consists of a few hundred thousand distinct CDR3 sequences, with 26% occurring once and the leading ten covering less than 15%. Sample: PBMCs. Every receptor here comes from a human donor in good health (CMV status not recorded). Some clones in this sample may be carry-over from other donors' samples. Both conserved end residues are part of each CDR3. A D gene is named only where the DNA matches it firmly. Clone size is stated in some rows and not others, as once, few, many or a class when expanded.

V gene	D gene	clone size	J gene	CDR3 DNA	CDR3 protein
TRBV29-1	-	-	TRBJ1-2	TGCAGCGTTGACAGCCTCTATGGCTACACCTTC	CSVDSLYGYTF
TRBV20-1	-	few	TRBJ1-1	TGCAGTGCCAGTTCTGGGGGTGCTTTCTTT	CSASSGGAFF
TRBV28	-	few	TRBJ2-7	TGTGCCAGCAGTTCGCAGGGGCTAACGCCCTACGAGCAGTACTTC	CASSSQGLTPYEQYF
TRBV12-3/TRBV12-4	-	-	TRBJ2-3	TGTGCCAGCAGACCCTCACTCGCGGCCGGGGCAGATACGCAGTATTTT	CASRPSLAAGADTQYF
TRBV6-5	TRBD1	-	TRBJ1-6	TGTGCCAGCAGTTATACAGACAGGGGTTACGGTTCACCCCTCCACTTT	CASSYTDRGYGSPLHF
TRBV7-2	-	many	TRBJ2-1	TGTGCCAGCAGCTCCCGGACTGGATCCTACAATGAGCAGTTCTTC	CASSSRTGSYNEQFF
TRBV7-6	TRBD1	few	TRBJ1-2	TGTGCCAGCAGCTCGGACAGGGGGCAGGGCTACACCTTC	CASSSDRGQGYTF
TRBV15	-	-	TRBJ1-4	TGTGCCACCAGCGTACGGACGGGAACTAATGAAAAACTGTTTTTT	CATSVRTGTNEKLFF
TRBV27	-	few	TRBJ2-5	TGTGCCAGCAGTTTTTCGGAAGGGGGTCCCCAGTACTTC	CASSFSEGGPQYF
TRBV7-9	TRBD2	-	TRBJ2-5	TGTGCCAGCAGCCCACGATTCGGAGCGGGAGGTCGAGAGACCCAGTACTTC	CASSPRFGAGGRETQYF
TRBV2	TRBD1	few	TRBJ1-5	TGTGCCAGCAGTATCCGACAGGGAGGCCAGCCCCAGCATTTT	CASSIRQGGQPQHF
TRBV12-3/TRBV12-4	TRBD2	many	TRBJ2-1	TGTGCCAGCACCAGGACTAGCTCCTACAATGAGCAGTTCTTC	CASTRTSSYNEQFF
TRBV4-1	-	few	TRBJ2-7	TGCGCCAGCAGCCACCCGGGACCAACCTACGAGCAGTACTTC	CASSHPGPTYEQYF
TRBV9	TRBD1	few	TRBJ1-1	TGTGCCAGCAGCGTAGAGACAGGGGAAGCTTTCTTT	CASSVETGEAFF
TRBV5-6	-	few	TRBJ2-5	TGTGCCAGCAGCTTGGACGTGGCGGAGACCCAGTACTTC	CASSLDVAETQYF
TRBV10-3	TRBD2	few	TRBJ2-1	TGTGCCACCGGCCTAGCGGGTGGGGATGAGCAGTTCTTC	CATGLAGGDEQFF
TRBV25-1	-	-	TRBJ2-3	TGTGCCAGCAGTGATAGACACGGACCCTATACAGATACGCAGTATTTT	CASSDRHGPYTDTQYF
TRBV12-3/TRBV12-4	-	few	TRBJ2-7	TGTGCCAGCAGTCCCCTGCCAGGGGCGGGTGGTTACGAGCAGTACTTC	CASSPLPGAGGYEQYF
TRBV28	-	few	TRBJ2-5	TGTGCCAGCAGCCCCTTGGGCCGCGGGGAGACCCAGTACTTC	CASSPLGRGETQYF
TRBV7-1	-	-	TRBJ1-3	TGTGCCTGCCGGTCAGGGACTGGAAACACCATATATTTT	CACRSGTGNTIYF
TRBV12-3/TRBV12-4	-	-	TRBJ1-1	TGTGCCAGCAGGCGACAGATACTTATGAACACTGAAGCTTTCTTT	CASRRQILMNTEAFF
TRBV12-3/TRBV12-4	-	-	TRBJ2-3	TGTGCCAGCAGCCGTATCGGCCTCGGGACAGATACGCAGTATTTT	CASSRIGLGTDTQYF
TRBV19	-	few	TRBJ1-1	TGTGCCAGTAGTGAAAACAGGGCCGGTGAAGCTTTCTTT	CASSENRAGEAFF
TRBV2	-	-	TRBJ2-1	TGTGCCAGCAGTGTGGTTGAGCAGTTCTTC	CASSVVEQFF
TRBV19	TRBD2	few	TRBJ2-1	TGTGCCAGTTCGGCGGGAGTGAATGAGCAGTTCTTC	CASSAGVNEQFF
TRBV7-2	-	few	TRBJ2-3	TGTGCCAGCAGCTTAGGGTGGGCAGGGGAGCCAGATACGCAGTATTTT	CASSLGWAGEPDTQYF
TRBV6-4	TRBD2	-	TRBJ2-1	TGTGCCAGTACCGGACTAGCGGGAGGTAATGAGCAGTTCTTC	CASTGLAGGNEQFF
TRBV6-5	-	-	TRBJ2-6	TGTGCCAGCAGTAAGACCATAAGCCACTCTGGGGCCAACGTCCTGACTTTC	CASSKTISHSGANVLTF
TRBV27	TRBD2	few	TRBJ2-3	TGTGCCAGCAGTTTAGGTGCGGGAGAACGGCAGACGCAGTATTTT	CASSLGAGERQTQYF
TRBV19	TRBD2	few	TRBJ2-1	TGTGCCAGTAGTATCCGGGAGGCGGATGAGCAGTTCTTC	CASSIREADEQFF
TRBV29-1	TRBD2	-	TRBJ2-3	TGCAGCGTCACAACTAGCGGGACTAGCACAGATACGCAGTATTTT	CSVTTSGTSTDTQYF